This T cell receptor (beta chain) derives from a study of T cells in Graves' hyperthyroidism and ophthalmopathy. Study background: Blood from the periphery was taken at initial diagnosis, before any treatment. Whole-study findings and limits: Most clonotypes that expanded in the thyroid above 0.001 also showed up in blood. Ophthalmopathy got predicted by the model a median approximately 6 months before its onset.

This CDR3 has 14 residues. Germline CDR1 LNHDA, CDR2 SQIVND (reference sequence). Trimming cost V 6 bases and J 2 bases, with 13 bases left between them. It was RNA transcripts that yielded the amplified TCR beta CDR3 regions. TCR CDR3 regions were first amplified by RT-PCR with HTBI primers. TCRdb redid the calling of the multiplex PCR reads with MiXCR, one entry per CDR3 protein. Here the sample spans about 610,000 distinct CDR3 sequences, approximately 15% being singletons. Ten or more counts support this clonotype. Its target is unknown. Thyroid ultrasound, orbital computed tomography, clinical symptoms, and serum thyroxine and TRAb underpinned diagnoses.

The V gene is TRBV19, the J gene TRBJ2-5, with a weak D call TRBD1 (6 bases). This clonotype was sampled from a woman aged 40 to 50 with Graves' ophthalmopathy. The sample consisted of blood. This CDR3 is CASSTGTSQETQYF. DNA for the CDR3: TGTGCCAGTAGCACCGGGACATCTCAAGAGACCCAGTACTTC.